The clone carrying this T cell receptor beta chain occurred a few times. Its specificity is not known. This sample is drawn from a study of shared clonotypes between healthy human individuals. V lost 3 bases, J lost 4 bases, and 21 bases lay in between. The CDR3 has 17 amino acids. Germline loops: CDR1 MDHEN, CDR2 SYDVKM. Participating donors were healthy, HIV-negative adults free of recent acute infections or vaccinations. The test was conducted at deep level. Profiling relied on immunoSEQ multiplex PCR, and the TCRdb table lists in-frame clones only, not all of them. The table has 450,000 to 500,000 clones, 81% seen once; the top ten hold roughly 13%. General study results and limits: Exclusively blood specimens were collected; tissue repertoires likely differ.

The sample consisted of PBMCs. This TCR was recovered from a woman between 40 and 50 years old in good health. Some clones in this sample may be carry-over from other donors' samples. The rearrangement links TRBV28 to TRBJ1-1; maybe TRBD1 (5 bases). CDR3 residues: CASSLRGRSAMGTEAFF. In DNA, the CDR3 is TGTGCCAGCAGTTTGCGGGGACGATCAGCTATGGGCACTGAAGCTTTCTTT.